This TCR beta chain was identified in a study of OX40 agonist ivuxolimab in advanced cancers. About the research overall: Patients receiving dose escalation had hepatocellular carcinoma, melanoma, renal cell or head and neck cancer.

Data came from immunoSEQ multiplex PCR; TCRdb stores just in-frame clones and leaves some out. This sample carries 80,000 or so clones, approximately 90% of them seen once, and the ten largest clones take about 8.6%. The CDR3 length is 15 residues. Per the germline V gene, CDR1 is MNHEY and CDR2 is SVGAGI. V lost 10 bases, J lost 0 bases, and 8 bases stayed unmatched. The source was CD4+ or CD8+ T cells sorted from blood, collected in a trial of the OX40 agonist ivuxolimab. This TCR came from an adult with an advanced solid tumor such as melanoma, head and neck, liver or kidney cancer. The chain combines TRBV6-5 with TRBJ1-5, with 8 positions matching TRBD1. The CDR3 sequence is CATTQGGDSNQPQHF. Written as DNA, the CDR3 is TGTGCCACCACACAGGGGGGGGATAGCAATCAGCCCCAGCATTTT.